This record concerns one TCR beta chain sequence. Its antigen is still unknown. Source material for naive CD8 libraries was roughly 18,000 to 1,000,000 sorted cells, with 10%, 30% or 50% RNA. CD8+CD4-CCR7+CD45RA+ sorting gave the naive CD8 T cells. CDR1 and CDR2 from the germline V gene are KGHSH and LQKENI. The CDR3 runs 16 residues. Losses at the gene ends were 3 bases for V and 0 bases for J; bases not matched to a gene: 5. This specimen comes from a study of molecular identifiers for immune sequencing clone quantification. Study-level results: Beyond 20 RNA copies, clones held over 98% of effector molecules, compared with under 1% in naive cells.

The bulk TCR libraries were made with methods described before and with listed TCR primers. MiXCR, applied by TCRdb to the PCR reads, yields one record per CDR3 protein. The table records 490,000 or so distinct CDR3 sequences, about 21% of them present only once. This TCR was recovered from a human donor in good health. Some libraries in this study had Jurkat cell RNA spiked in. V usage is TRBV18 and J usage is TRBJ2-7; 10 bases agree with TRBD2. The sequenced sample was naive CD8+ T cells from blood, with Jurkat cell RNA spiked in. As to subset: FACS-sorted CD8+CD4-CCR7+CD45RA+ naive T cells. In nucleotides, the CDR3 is TGTGCCAGCTCACCGACTAGCGGGTATAGCTCCTACGAGCAGTACTTC. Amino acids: CASSPTSGYSSYEQYF.